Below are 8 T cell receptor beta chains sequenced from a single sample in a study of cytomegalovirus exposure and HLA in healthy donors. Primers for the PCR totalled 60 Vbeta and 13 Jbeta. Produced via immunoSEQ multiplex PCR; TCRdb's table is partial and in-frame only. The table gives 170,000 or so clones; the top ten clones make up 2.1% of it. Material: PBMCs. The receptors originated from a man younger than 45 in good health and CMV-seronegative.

CDR3 in DNA: TGTGCCAGCAGCTTAGGGGGATTGACAGCGATGAGCTCCTACGAGCAGTACTTC. Its translation: CASSLGGLTAMSSYEQYF. The rearrangement uses TRBV7-8 and TRBJ2-7, with D perhaps matching TRBD1 (5 bases). The V and J ends lost 1 base and 0 bases respectively, with 19 bases between them. From germline, CDR1 is SGHVS and CDR2 FQNEAQ. The CDR3 is 18 amino acids.

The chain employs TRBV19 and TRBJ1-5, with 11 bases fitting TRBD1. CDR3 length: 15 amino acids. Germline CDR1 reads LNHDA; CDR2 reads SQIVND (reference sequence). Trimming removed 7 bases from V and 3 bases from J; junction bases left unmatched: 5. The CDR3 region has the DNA TGTGCCAGTAACGGACAGGGGGCCAACAATCAGCCCCAGCATTTT. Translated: CASNGQGANNQPQHF. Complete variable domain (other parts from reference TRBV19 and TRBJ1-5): DGGITQSPKYLFRKEGQNVTLSCEQNLNHDAMYWYRQDPGQGLRLIYYSQIVNDFQKGDIAEGYSVSREKKESFPLTVTSAQKNPTAFYLCASNGQGANNQPQHFGDGTRLSIL.

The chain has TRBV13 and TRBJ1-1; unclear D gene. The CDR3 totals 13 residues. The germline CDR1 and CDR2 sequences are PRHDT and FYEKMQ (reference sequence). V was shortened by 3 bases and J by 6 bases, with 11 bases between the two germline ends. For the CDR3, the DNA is TGTGCCAGCAGCTTGTTTCTCGGTGCTGAAGCTTTCTTT. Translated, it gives CASSLFLGAEAFF.

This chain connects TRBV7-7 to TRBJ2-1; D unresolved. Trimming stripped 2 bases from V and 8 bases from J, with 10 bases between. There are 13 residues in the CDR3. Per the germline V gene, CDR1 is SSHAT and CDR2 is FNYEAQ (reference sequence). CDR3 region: CASSLSGSDEQFF. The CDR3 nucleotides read TGTGCCAGCAGCTTATCAGGTTCCGATGAGCAGTTCTTC.

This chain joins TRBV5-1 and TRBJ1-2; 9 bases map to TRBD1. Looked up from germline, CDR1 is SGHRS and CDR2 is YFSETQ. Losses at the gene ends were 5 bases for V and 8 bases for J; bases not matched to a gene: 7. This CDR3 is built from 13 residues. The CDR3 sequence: CASSRDREFGYTF. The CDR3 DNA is TGCGCCAGCAGTCGGGACAGGGAATTCGGCTACACCTTC.

The CDR3 spells CASSLGVGLQETQYF. CDR3 bases: TGTGCCAGCAGCTTAGGGGTGGGACTCCAAGAGACCCAGTACTTC. The V and J genes are TRBV7-9 and TRBJ2-5, with D perhaps matching TRBD2 (6 bases). The CDR3 extends over 15 amino acids. V was pared by 1 base and J by 1 base, with 10 bases between. Germline V CDR1 and CDR2: SEHNR, FQNEAQ (reference sequence).

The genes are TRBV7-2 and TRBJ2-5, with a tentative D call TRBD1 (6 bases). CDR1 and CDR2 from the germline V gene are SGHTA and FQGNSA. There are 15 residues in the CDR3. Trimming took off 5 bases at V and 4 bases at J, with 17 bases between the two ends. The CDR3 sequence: CASSPQTARGETQYF. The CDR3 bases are TGTGCCAGCAGCCCTCAGACGGCCAGGGGAGAGACCCAGTACTTC.

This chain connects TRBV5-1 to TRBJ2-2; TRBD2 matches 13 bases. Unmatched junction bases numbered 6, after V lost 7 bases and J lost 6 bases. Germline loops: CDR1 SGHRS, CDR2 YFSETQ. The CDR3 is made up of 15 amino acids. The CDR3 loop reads CASSGLAGEAGELFF. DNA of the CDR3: TGCGCCAGCTCCGGACTAGCGGGAGAGGCCGGGGAGCTGTTTTTT.